The 11 T cell receptor beta chains presented below share a single source sample, sequenced in a study of T-cell reconstitution after alpha-beta-depleted transplantation in children. As it was prepared, the TCRbeta library received unique molecular identifiers. TCRdb recomputed calls from the PCR reads with MiXCR, one row per CDR3 protein. The sample lists 440,000 or so distinct CDR3 sequences, over 40% seen once, with 27% in the top ten. The material was PBMCs, obtained before TCRalphabeta/CD19-depleted stem cell transplant. These TCRs come from a girl aged 2-9 years with aplastic anemia, due to receive a stem cell transplant.

In regard to this clonotype: A much larger clone lies one base from this, so it may be a read error. The V and J genes are TRBV6-2 or TRBV6-3 and TRBJ1-2; D uncertain. Trimming took off 4 bases at V and 4 bases at J, with 4 bases between the two ends. Germline V gene sequence: CDR1 MNHEY, CDR2 SVGEGT. The CDR3 is 11 amino acids. The CDR3 nucleotides are TGTGCCAGCAGTTGGGCCTATGGCTACACCTTC. It specifies CASSWAYGYTF.

The V call is TRBV20-1, the J call TRBJ2-3; 9 positions agree with TRBD1. V was clipped by 7 bases and J by 1 base; unmatched bases: 18. Per germline, CDR1 DFQATT and CDR2 SNEGSKA (reference sequence). The length of the CDR3 is 18 residues. This CDR3 is CSVAFSLVTGGGTDTQYF. The DNA of the CDR3 is TGCAGTGTCGCGTTTAGCCTAGTTACAGGGGGCGGCACAGATACGCAGTATTTT.

This CDR3 is CASSFGQLYQETQYF. In nucleotides, the CDR3 is TGTGCCAGCAGCTTCGGACAGCTGTACCAAGAGACCCAGTACTTC. The chain links TRBV7-2 to TRBJ2-5, with a tentative D call TRBD1 (6 bases). V dropped 3 bases and J dropped 0 bases, with 11 bases sitting between them. This CDR3 region has 15 residues. Germline lookup yields CDR1 SGHTA and CDR2 FQGNSA.

This clonotype has ten or more counts. This rearrangement joins TRBV4-1 to TRBJ2-7, with 7 positions matching TRBD2. J gave up 0 bases and V 0 bases, and 2 bases lay outside the gene matches. The CDR3 is made up of 15 amino acids. From germline, CDR1 is MGHRA and CDR2 YSYEKL. The CDR3 sequence is CASSQDASGSYEQYF. In DNA, the CDR3 is TGCGCCAGCAGCCAAGATGCTAGCGGCTCCTACGAGCAGTACTTC.

The chain employs TRBV7-3 and TRBJ1-1, with no clear D. The ends were cut back, 3 bases at V and 1 base at J, with 12 bases in the middle. The CDR3 loop spans 15 amino acids. Germline V lookup: CDR1 SGHTA, CDR2 FQGTGA. The CDR3, as DNA: TGTGCCAGCAGCTTTGGAGGGCGCGGGAACACTGAAGCTTTCTTT. It encodes CASSFGGRGNTEAFF.

The chain links TRBV20-1 to TRBJ2-3, with unresolved D. Trimming cost V 7 bases and J 9 bases, with 11 bases left between them. The V gene's germline CDR1 is DFQATT and CDR2 SNEGSKA (reference sequence). The CDR3 has 10 amino acids. CDR3 sequence: CSVGPGTQYF. CDR3 DNA sequence: TGCAGTGTGGGTCCTGGCACGCAGTATTTT.

The chain has TRBV20-1 and TRBJ1-3, with a tentative D call TRBD1 (5 bases). The V end was cut by 5 bases, the J end by 0 bases, with 14 bases between. Germline lookup yields CDR1 DFQATT and CDR2 SNEGSKA (reference sequence). There are 15 residues in the CDR3. CDR3 loop: CSAPRGGDSGNTIYF. The CDR3 bases are TGCAGTGCTCCGAGGGGCGGGGACTCTGGAAACACCATATATTTT.

V usage is TRBV11-3 and J usage is TRBJ2-1, with 12 bases lining up with TRBD2. The CDR3 loop spans 16 amino acids. With V trimmed by 5 bases and J by 2 bases, 4 bases remained unmatched. Germline CDR1 reads SGHNT; CDR2 reads YENEEA. The CDR3 DNA reads TGTGCCAGCAGCATGAGGACTAGCGGGACCTACAATGAGCAGTTCTTC. As protein: CASSMRTSGTYNEQFF.

V and J are TRBV27 and TRBJ2-1, with TRBD2 matching 13 bases. The CDR3 extends over 16 amino acids. The V gene's germline CDR1 is MNHEY and CDR2 SMNVEV (reference sequence). V shed 6 bases and J 8 bases; nucleotides not matched to a gene: 10. This CDR3 is CASRPLAGGPGDEQFF. Here the CDR3 DNA reads TGTGCCAGCAGGCCACTAGCGGGAGGGCCAGGGGATGAGCAGTTCTTC.

V and J are TRBV6-1 and TRBJ2-3, with a weak D call TRBD1 (6 bases). Trimming removed 6 bases from V and 3 bases from J, with 16 bases in between. This CDR3 region has 15 residues. Per the germline V gene, CDR1 is MNHNS and CDR2 is SASEGT. The CDR3 DNA is TGTGCCAGCAGCCGGCTTCAGGGACATACAGATACGCAGTATTTT. The encoded protein is CASSRLQGHTDTQYF.

Turning to this clonotype: A much larger clone lies a single base off, so this may be a read error. The chain employs TRBV9 and TRBJ1-5; 9 positions match TRBD1. CDR1 is SGDLS, CDR2 YYNGEE, per germline. The CDR3 has 14 residues. The V gene end was trimmed by 3 bases and the J gene end by 7 bases; junction bases not matched to a gene: 5. This CDR3 is CASSAGTGRQPQHF. The DNA of the CDR3 is TGTGCCAGCAGCGCCGGGACAGGGAGGCAGCCCCAGCATTTT.